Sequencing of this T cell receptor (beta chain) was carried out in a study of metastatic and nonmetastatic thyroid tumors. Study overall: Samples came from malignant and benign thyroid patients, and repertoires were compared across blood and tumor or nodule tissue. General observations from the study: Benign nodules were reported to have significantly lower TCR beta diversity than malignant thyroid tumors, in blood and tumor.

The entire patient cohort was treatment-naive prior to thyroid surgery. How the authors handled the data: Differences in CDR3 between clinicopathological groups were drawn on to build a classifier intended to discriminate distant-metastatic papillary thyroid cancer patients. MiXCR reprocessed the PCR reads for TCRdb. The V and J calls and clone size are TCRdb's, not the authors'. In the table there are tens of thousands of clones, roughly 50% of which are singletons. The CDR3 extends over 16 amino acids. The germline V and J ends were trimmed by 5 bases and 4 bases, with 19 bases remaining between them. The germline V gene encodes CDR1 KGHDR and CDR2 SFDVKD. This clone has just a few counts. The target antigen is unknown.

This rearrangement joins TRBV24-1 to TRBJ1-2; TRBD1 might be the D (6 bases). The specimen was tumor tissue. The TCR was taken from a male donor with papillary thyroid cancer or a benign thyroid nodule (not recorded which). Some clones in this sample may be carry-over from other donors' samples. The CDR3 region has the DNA TGTGCCACCAGTGGATGGGGGGCTCGGGGTTCCTATGGCTACACCTTC. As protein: CATSGWGARGSYGYTF.